The next 27 T cell receptor beta chains were all read from a single sample in a study of PD-1 blockade in classical Hodgkin lymphoma. Assay: immunoSEQ multiplex PCR; the TCRdb copy retains only in-frame clones and omits some. The sample has 35,000 to 50,000 clones; roughly two thirds are singletons. The time point was: cycle 4 day 1 (C4D1), after 6 weeks of nivolumab. All trial patients relapsed after autologous stem cell transplantation. The sample was peripheral blood mononuclear cells (PBMCs), taken before the fourth cycle of nivolumab. These receptors came from a human donor with classical Hodgkin lymphoma.

The chain recombines TRBV7-9 with TRBJ2-1, with 10 bases that match TRBD2. CDR1 is SEHNR, CDR2 FQNEAQ, per germline (reference sequence). The length of the CDR3 is 16 residues. Trimming took 5 bases from V and 10 from J; bases not matched to a gene: 14. The CDR3 sequence: CASSPGHLAGDGEQFF. The CDR3 DNA reads as TGTGCCAGCAGCCCCGGCCATCTAGCGGGGGATGGAGAGCAGTTCTTC.

This chain uses TRBV28 with TRBJ1-2, with D possibly TRBD1 on 6 matching bases. The germline gives CDR1 MDHEN, CDR2 SYDVKM. Deletions cut 4 bases from V and 4 bases from J, with 10 bases between. This CDR3 spans 13 amino acids. CDR3 protein: CASSSGRGYGYTF. The CDR3 nucleotides read TGTGCCAGCAGTTCGGGCAGGGGCTATGGCTACACCTTC.

The chain employs TRBV6-1 and TRBJ2-2, with a weak D call TRBD2 (6 bases). Trimming took 4 bases from V and 4 from J, leaving 16 bases between them. This CDR3 region has 16 residues. Germline CDR1 reads MNHNS; CDR2 reads SASEGT. CDR3 sequence: CASSAFGGASTGELFF. CDR3 sequence (DNA): TGTGCCAGCAGTGCGTTCGGCGGGGCTTCCACCGGGGAGCTGTTTTTT.

The chain couples TRBV9 to TRBJ1-5; possible D gene TRBD1, 5 bases. V was clipped by 0 bases and J by 6 bases, with 13 bases between them. Germline V CDR1 and CDR2: SGDLS, YYNGEE. The CDR3 covers 15 residues. CDR3 DNA sequence: TGTGCCAGCAGCGTAGATGGGGGAGTAGGTCAGCCCCAGCATTTT. Amino acids: CASSVDGGVGQPQHF.

The rearrangement uses TRBV6-5 and TRBJ2-6; D is unresolved. V shed 3 bases and J shed 2 bases, with 11 bases lying between them. The length of the CDR3 is 16 residues. Germline CDR1 MNHEY, CDR2 SVGAGI. The CDR3 nucleotides are TGTGCCAGCAGTTATTCAATGGTCGCTGGGGCCAACGTCCTGACTTTC. Amino acid sequence: CASSYSMVAGANVLTF.

The chain joins TRBV27 to TRBJ1-2; D perhaps matches TRBD1 (5 bases). V was pared by 8 bases and J by 1 base, with 17 bases between. CDR3 length equals 15 residues. Germline CDR1 is MNHEY and CDR2 is SMNVEV (reference sequence). The CDR3 loop reads CASWRSGTVNYGYTF. For the CDR3, the DNA is TGTGCCAGCTGGAGGTCAGGGACCGTTAACTATGGCTACACCTTC.

The CDR3 DNA reads as TGCGCCAGCAGCCAAGATTATTCGGTTCGTAATCAGCCCCAGCATTTT. This sequence encodes CASSQDYSVRNQPQHF. This rearrangement joins TRBV4-1 to TRBJ1-5; D unclear. The CDR3 has 16 residues. V was pared by 0 bases and J by 4 bases, with 13 bases between. Looked up from germline, CDR1 is MGHRA and CDR2 is YSYEKL.

The V gene is TRBV28, the J gene TRBJ1-5; 7 bases are a match to TRBD1. This CDR3 comprises 16 residues. Germline values: CDR1 MDHEN, CDR2 SYDVKM. The ends lost 3 bases at V and 6 bases at J; junction bases unmatched: 11. CDR3 nucleotides: TGTGCCAGCAGTTTTTTGGTCAGGGGGATGGGTCAGCCCCAGCATTTT. Its translation: CASSFLVRGMGQPQHF.

By share, this clone counts as medium-sized. The chain recombines TRBV5-6 with TRBJ1-6; 7 nucleotides agree with TRBD1. Germline assignment: CDR1 SGHDT and CDR2 YYEEEE. The CDR3 consists of 14 residues. The ends lost 4 bases at V and 5 bases at J; junction bases unmatched: 3. The CDR3 spells CASSIGTDNSPLHF. The CDR3 DNA sequence: TGTGCCAGCAGCATCGGGACAGATAATTCACCCCTCCACTTT.

This sequence joins TRBV7-2 and TRBJ2-7; TRBD2 aligns across 7 bases. In germline, CDR1 is SGHTA, CDR2 FQGNSA. This CDR3 contains 14 residues. V lost 1 base, J lost 0 bases, and 0 bases stayed unmatched. CDR3 amino acids: CASSLGLASYEQYF. The CDR3 nucleotides read TGTGCCAGCAGCTTAGGACTAGCCTCCTACGAGCAGTACTTC.

The table lists this clone with a few counts. V gene TRBV7-2 combines with J gene TRBJ2-3; maybe TRBD2 (6 bases). V lost 1 base and J 4 bases, leaving 9 bases between the germline ends. CDR1 is SGHTA and CDR2 is FQGNSA in the germline V gene. This CDR3 is 14 amino acids long. CDR3 residues: CASSLGVAADTQYF. CDR3 sequence (DNA): TGTGCCAGCAGCTTAGGGGTAGCGGCAGATACGCAGTATTTT.

J is TRBJ2-1 and V is TRBV5-1; 9 bases match TRBD1. The V and J ends lost 7 bases and 15 bases, in that order; junction bases with no gene match: 11. Germline CDR1 reads SGHRS; CDR2 reads YFSETQ. The CDR3 sequence is 12 residues long. CDR3 bases: TGCGCCAGCGAGACGAACAGGGGGCGACGGTTCTTC. This gives the protein CASETNRGRRFF.

This rearrangement joins TRBV19 to TRBJ2-1; D is ambiguous. With 3 bases removed from V and 10 bases from J, the gap between germline ends came to 10 bases. Looked up from germline, CDR1 is LNHDA and CDR2 is SQIVND (reference sequence). This CDR3 spans 12 amino acids. CDR3 sequence reads: CASSIGTKEQFF. The CDR3 DNA is TGTGCCAGTAGTATCGGTACGAAAGAGCAGTTCTTC.

CDR3 sequence reads: CASSQSPVGLYEQYF. For the CDR3, the DNA is TGTGCCAGCAGCCAATCTCCCGTGGGACTCTACGAGCAGTACTTC. V is TRBV16 and J is TRBJ2-7; tentative D call: TRBD2 (6 bases). CDR1 is KGHSY and CDR2 is FQNENV in the germline V gene. The CDR3 is 15 residues long. V was shortened by 0 bases and J by 3 bases, with 12 bases between the two germline ends.

The V gene is TRBV7-7, the J gene TRBJ2-5; D possibly corresponds to TRBD1 (6 bases). CDR3 length: 15 amino acids. Between the trimmed V and J ends, which lost 5 bases and 2 bases, there was a span of 15 bases. CDR1 and CDR2 (germline): SSHAT, FNYEAQ (reference sequence). For the CDR3, the DNA is TGTGCCAGCAGCCTCGGCCTAGGGGGTCAAGAGACCCAGTACTTC. Amino acid sequence: CASSLGLGGQETQYF.

The chain is built from TRBV11-3 and TRBJ2-7; maybe TRBD2 (5 bases). The CDR3 has 15 amino acids. The germline CDR1 and CDR2 sequences are SGHNT and YENEEA. V lost 5 bases and J 2 bases, leaving 16 bases between the germline ends. CDR3 sequence (DNA): TGTGCCAGCAGCCCCGGAGGTCCAGGCGCCTACGAGCAGTACTTC. Its translation is CASSPGGPGAYEQYF.

The chain recombines TRBV4-2 with TRBJ2-3; D not resolved. Trimming shortened V by 0 bases and J by 6 bases, and 7 bases separated the two germline ends. Germline V gene lookup returns CDR1 LGHNA and CDR2 YNFKEQ. This CDR3 is 13 amino acids long. DNA for the CDR3: TGTGCCAGCAGCCAAGACATCGGGGATACGCAGTATTTT. It is translated as CASSQDIGDTQYF.

This sequence joins TRBV30 and TRBJ2-1; TRBD2 aligns across 9 bases. Trimming at V came to 5 bases and at J to 3 bases, leaving 8 bases not matched to a gene. Germline assignment: CDR1 GTSNPN and CDR2 SVGIG (reference sequence). This CDR3 has 15 residues. The CDR3 reads CAWAGGGPLYNEQFF. In DNA form, the CDR3 reads TGTGCCTGGGCGGGAGGGGGCCCCCTCTACAATGAGCAGTTCTTC. The variable domain in full, completed from reference TRBV30 and TRBJ2-1, reads SQTIHQWPATLVQPVGSPLSLECTVEGTSNPNLYWYRQAAGRGLQLLFYSVGIGQISSEVPQNLSASRPQDRQFILSSKKLLLSDSGFYLCAWAGGGPLYNEQFFGPGTRLTVL.

This clone was picked up a small number of times. Here the CDR3 reads CASSYSDGQPYGYTF. The CDR3 bases are TGTGCCAGCAGTTACTCCGACGGACAACCTTATGGCTACACCTTC. The rearrangement joins TRBV6-6 to TRBJ1-2; tentatively, D is TRBD1 (5 bases). V was cut by 0 bases and J by 5 bases, with 13 bases left in between. CDR3 length equals 15 residues. Germline CDR1 reads MNHNY; CDR2 reads SVGAGI (reference sequence).

V and J are TRBV7-2 and TRBJ1-1; possibly TRBD1 for D (5 bases). Trimming cost V 8 bases and J 5 bases, with 21 bases left between them. The CDR3 covers 15 residues. Germline V gives CDR1 SGHTA, CDR2 FQGNSA. The CDR3 sequence is CASFLRAWGLTEAFF. CDR3 coding DNA: TGTGCCAGCTTCCTTAGGGCCTGGGGGTTGACTGAAGCTTTCTTT.

V gene TRBV2 combines with J gene TRBJ2-3, with a possible D match to TRBD2 (5 bases). Trimming removed 6 bases from V and 0 bases from J, with 16 bases in between. CDR1 SNHLY and CDR2 FYNNEI come from the germline V gene. The CDR3 consists of 16 residues. CDR3 coding DNA: TGTGCCAGCAGCCGGGGAGATGTGGGGAGCACAGATACGCAGTATTTT. Residues: CASSRGDVGSTDTQYF.

The chain employs TRBV28 and TRBJ2-1; D is perhaps TRBD2 (5 bases). Germline V lookup: CDR1 MDHEN, CDR2 SYDVKM. Trimming pared 4 bases from V and 7 bases from J, leaving 14 bases between. The CDR3 totals 14 residues. The CDR3 DNA sequence: TGTGCCAGCAGTTCGGACTCTTTTATGAATGAGCAGTTCTTC. Its translation is CASSSDSFMNEQFF.

The chain carries TRBV1 and TRBJ1-4. TRBV1 is labeled a pseudogene. This CDR3 comprises 12 residues. The CDR3 coding sequence is TGCACCAGCAGCCGAGCTGGGGGAAAAACTGTTTTT. Amino acid sequence: CTSSRAGGKTVF.

This chain links TRBV6-5 with TRBJ2-1; the D call may be TRBD1 or TRBD2 (5 bases each). Germline V CDR1 and CDR2: MNHEY, SVGAGI. This CDR3 is 13 amino acids long. Trimming stripped 7 bases from V and 8 bases from J, with 15 bases between. Written as DNA, the CDR3 is TGTGCCAGCACCTACTGGGGGTCCGATGAGCAGTTCTTC. Its translation is CASTYWGSDEQFF.

Only a few counts were recorded for this clone. The chain combines TRBV15 with TRBJ2-7; no clear D gene. The CDR3 has 12 amino acids. V gave up 0 bases and J gave up 3 bases, with 3 bases separating them. Germline values: CDR1 LNHNV, CDR2 YYDKDF (reference sequence). The CDR3 nucleotides are TGTGCCACCAGCAGAGATGGCTACGAGCAGTACTTC. This encodes CATSRDGYEQYF. The full variable domain, its missing parts supplied by reference TRBV15 and TRBJ2-7, is DAMVIQNPRYQVTQFGKPVTLSCSQTLNHNVMYWYQQKSSQAPKLLFHYYDKDFNNEADTPDNFQSRRPNTSFCFLDIRSPGLGDTAMYLCATSRDGYEQYFGPGTRLTVT.

V gene TRBV6-5 combines with J gene TRBJ2-1; tentatively, D is TRBD2 (5 bases). The V and J ends lost 1 base and 7 bases respectively, with 8 bases between them. The CDR3 is 13 residues long. CDR1 and CDR2 from the germline V gene are MNHEY and SVGAGI. CDR3 sequence reads: CASSYFGVNEQFF. CDR3 DNA sequence: TGTGCCAGCAGTTACTTCGGGGTTAATGAGCAGTTCTTC.

The genes are TRBV7-9 and TRBJ2-5, with TRBD2 matching 7 bases. V shed 5 bases and J 1 base; nucleotides not matched to a gene: 10. CDR1 SEHNR and CDR2 FQNEAQ come from the germline V gene (reference sequence). The CDR3 spans 16 residues. The CDR3 reads CASSGTSDPIQETQYF. The CDR3 coding sequence is TGTGCCAGCAGCGGTACTAGCGACCCTATCCAAGAGACCCAGTACTTC.